The 20 T cell receptor beta chains reported below all come from one sample, sequenced in a study of T cell repertoires in cytomegalovirus infection. TCRdb fed the reads into MiXCR, producing one record per CDR3 protein. The data show some 180,000 distinct CDR3 sequences, with about 18% seen just once and roughly 24% held by the top ten. Sequencing was performed on CD8+ T cells from PBMCs. All receptors derive from a human donor in good health (CMV status not recorded). Some clones in this sample may be carry-over from other donors' samples.

The CDR3: CSVDDWVRSRPEAFF. Here the CDR3 DNA reads TGCAGCGTTGACGATTGGGTCAGGTCGAGACCTGAAGCTTTCTTT. The V gene is TRBV29-1, the J gene TRBJ1-1; D gene uncertain. CDR3 size: 15 residues. CDR1 is SQVTM and CDR2 is ANQGSEA in the germline V gene. The V gene lost 3 bases and the J gene lost 6 bases, with 20 bases spanning the gap.

This chain joins TRBV7-8 and TRBJ2-5, with D possibly TRBD2 on 5 matching bases. CDR3 length: 14 residues. CDR1 and CDR2 from the germline V gene are SGHVS and FQNEAQ. Trimming took 4 bases from V and 5 from J, leaving 14 bases between them. Written as DNA, the CDR3 is TGTGCCAGCAGCTCCTTCCGGGGAGAGGAGACCCAGTACTTC. Its translation: CASSSFRGEETQYF.

This clonotype was counted only a few times. The CDR3 coding sequence is TGTGCCAGCAGCTTAGCCTACAGGGGAAGGGACACTGAAGCTTTCTTT. It is translated as CASSLAYRGRDTEAFF. The V and J genes are TRBV7-2 and TRBJ1-1, with 7 positions matching TRBD1. Germline-derived CDR1 and CDR2 are SGHTA and FQGNSA. With V trimmed by 0 bases and J by 3 bases, 7 bases remained unmatched. The CDR3 spans 16 residues.

This clonotype was counted ten times or more. The chain combines TRBV7-2 with TRBJ1-5; D is uncertain. Germline lookup yields CDR1 SGHTA and CDR2 FQGNSA. CDR3 length equals 14 residues. V lost 4 bases to trimming and J lost 2 bases, with 9 bases between them. CDR3 nucleotide sequence: TGTGCCAGCAGCTGGGTCGGGGGCAATCAGCCCCAGCATTTT. Translating it yields CASSWVGGNQPQHF.

This clonotype has just a few counts. Relative to the germline gene, one junction end is altered; a read error may explain this. The rearrangement links TRBV7-7 to TRBJ1-6, with D uncertain. This CDR3 comprises 14 residues. Germline-derived CDR1 and CDR2 are SSHAT and FNYEAQ (reference sequence). The CDR3 nucleotides are TGTGCTAGCAGCTTGGGGAGAGAGAATTCACCCCTCCACTTT. It specifies CASSLGRENSPLHF.

A few counts support this clonotype. The V gene is TRBV11-2, the J gene TRBJ1-1; possibly TRBD1 for D (5 bases). V lost 3 bases and J lost 2, with 13 bases in between. CDR3 length equals 15 residues. Germline CDR1 and CDR2: SGHAT and FQNNGV. As DNA, the CDR3 is TGTGCCAGCAGCTTCTTCAGGGTTCCAAACACTGAAGCTTTCTTT. Translated, it gives CASSFFRVPNTEAFF.

In this sample, this clonotype turned up a few times. J is TRBJ2-7 and V is TRBV30, with a possible D match to TRBD1 (6 bases). This CDR3 region has 12 residues. The ends were cut back, 2 bases at V and 7 bases at J, with 12 bases in the middle. Germline values: CDR1 GTSNPN, CDR2 SVGIG (reference sequence). The CDR3 DNA reads TGTGCCTGGAGTCTTACAGGGAAAGAGCAGTACTTC. Its translation: CAWSLTGKEQYF.

The chain couples TRBV7-8 to TRBJ2-3; TRBD2 is a possible D gene (5 bases). This CDR3 has 17 residues. Germline loops: CDR1 SGHVS, CDR2 FQNEAQ. V was cut by 6 bases and J by 0 bases, with 19 bases left in between. The CDR3, as DNA: TGTGCCAGCAGGCCCCGACTAATAGCGATGAGCACAGATACGCAGTATTTT. Translation gives CASRPRLIAMSTDTQYF. The variable domain in full, with the rest retrieved from reference TRBV7-8 and TRBJ2-3, is GAGVSQSPRYKVAKRGQDVALRCDPISGHVSLFWYQQALGQGPEFLTYFQNEAQLDKSGLPSDRFFAERPEGSVSTLKIQRTQQEDSAVYLCASRPRLIAMSTDTQYFGPGTRLTVL.

J is TRBJ1-2 and V is TRBV10-3, with D possibly being TRBD1 (5 bases). CDR1 and CDR2 (germline): ENHRY, SYGVKD. Trimming shortened V by 3 bases and J by 1 base, and 15 bases separated the two germline ends. This CDR3 spans 16 amino acids. The CDR3 DNA follows: TGTGCCATCAGTGACCCGGACACCAGCCTTAACTATGGCTACACCTTC. Its translation is CAISDPDTSLNYGYTF.

To note about this clonotype: This could be a read error, since a much larger clone is one nucleotide away. This chain uses TRBV7-2 with TRBJ2-7, with D unresolved. V shed 9 bases and J shed 7 bases, with 7 bases lying between them. The germline gives CDR1 SGHTA, CDR2 FQGNSA. The CDR3 loop spans 9 amino acids. The DNA for the CDR3 is TGTGCCAGTGGCCCGGAGCAGTACTTC. This sequence encodes CASGPEQYF.

The chain combines TRBV6-2 or TRBV6-3 with TRBJ1-2, with a possible D match to TRBD1 (6 bases). Trimming stripped 2 bases from V and 4 bases from J, with 20 bases between. The germline V gene has CDR1 MNHEY and CDR2 SVGEGT. The CDR3 sequence is 17 residues long. This CDR3 is CASSYPDSTGPLYGYTF. CDR3 nucleotides: TGTGCCAGCAGTTACCCCGATTCGACAGGCCCCCTCTATGGCTACACCTTC.

This clonotype turned up a few times. The V and J genes are TRBV7-2 and TRBJ1-2; 9 bases are shared with TRBD1. Trimming cost V 5 bases and J 1 base; bases outside gene matches: 11. There are 17 residues in the CDR3. Per germline, CDR1 SGHTA and CDR2 FQGNSA. The CDR3 DNA follows: TGTGCCAGCAGCCGGGGACAGGGTGTGATTGGTAACTATGGCTACACCTTC. Translation: CASSRGQGVIGNYGYTF.

The rearrangement joins TRBV20-1 to TRBJ2-7; tentative D call: TRBD1 (7 bases). The CDR3 spans 14 residues. Germline V gives CDR1 DFQATT, CDR2 SNEGSKA (reference sequence). Trimming took off 0 bases at V and 5 bases at J, with 14 bases between the two ends. CDR3 bases: TGCAGTGCTAGAGATCCGGGCAGGGGGGACGAGCAGTACTTC. Translating it yields CSARDPGRGDEQYF.

This clonotype appeared a few times. CDR3 loop: CASSPRRGTDTQYF. Here the CDR3 DNA reads TGTGCCAGCAGCCCTCGGAGGGGCACAGATACGCAGTATTTT. The rearrangement joins TRBV7-9 to TRBJ2-3; possible D gene TRBD2, 6 bases. Trimming left V 5 bases short and J 1 base short, with 10 bases between. The CDR3 has 14 amino acids. The V gene's germline CDR1 is SEHNR and CDR2 FQNEAQ (reference sequence).

The chain carries TRBV6-2 or TRBV6-3 and TRBJ2-2, with D tentatively TRBD1 (5 bases). In germline, CDR1 is MNHEY, CDR2 SVGEGT. Trimming stripped 3 bases from V and 9 bases from J, with 11 bases between. The CDR3 runs to 13 residues. The CDR3 region is CASSYGAAWELFF. CDR3 nucleotide sequence: TGTGCCAGCAGTTATGGGGCGGCGTGGGAGCTGTTTTTT.

The chain carries TRBV6-5 and TRBJ2-7, with D perhaps matching TRBD1 (5 bases). The CDR3 runs to 18 residues. The germline CDR1 and CDR2 sequences are MNHEY and SVGAGI. Trimming removed 0 bases from V and 3 bases from J, with 21 bases in between. The CDR3: CASSYSLAEPGPRYEQYF. The CDR3 DNA reads as TGTGCCAGCAGTTACTCGTTGGCCGAGCCAGGGCCCCGCTACGAGCAGTACTTC.

This chain uses TRBV28 with TRBJ1-1; D is uncertain. Germline CDR1 is MDHEN and CDR2 is SYDVKM. V was trimmed by 1 base and J by 0 bases, leaving 12 bases between them. This CDR3 region has 16 residues. The CDR3 DNA sequence: TGTGCCAGCAGTTTATTAACTGTGGGTCTGAACACTGAAGCTTTCTTT. It translates to CASSLLTVGLNTEAFF.

The chain carries TRBV6-2 or TRBV6-3 and TRBJ2-7, with D possibly being TRBD1 (6 bases). The CDR3 is made up of 14 amino acids. Trimming took 7 bases from V and 5 from J, leaving 18 bases between them. Germline loops: CDR1 MNHEY, CDR2 SVGEGT. The CDR3 nucleotides read TGTGCCAGCACCCAAGGTCTGGGGGCCAACGAGCAGTACTTC. Its translation: CASTQGLGANEQYF.

This clonotype was counted only a few times. The V and J genes are TRBV28 and TRBJ2-5; weak D call: TRBD2 (5 bases). The CDR3 is 14 amino acids. V was cut by 5 bases and J by 2 bases, with 12 bases left in between. Germline loops: CDR1 MDHEN, CDR2 SYDVKM. The chain's CDR3 is CASSPIPGQETQYF. CDR3 in DNA: TGTGCCAGCAGTCCTATACCGGGGCAAGAGACCCAGTACTTC.

This clonotype was detected many times. V is TRBV7-9 and J is TRBJ2-1, with 12 bases fitting TRBD2. The trim removed 5 bases at V and 12 bases at J, leaving 14 bases unmatched. Per germline, CDR1 SEHNR and CDR2 FQNEAQ (reference sequence). This CDR3 has 16 residues. The CDR3 bases are TGTGCCAGCAGCCACCCCCGGACTAGCGGGGCTCCGGGGCAGTTCTTC. This translates into CASSHPRTSGAPGQFF.